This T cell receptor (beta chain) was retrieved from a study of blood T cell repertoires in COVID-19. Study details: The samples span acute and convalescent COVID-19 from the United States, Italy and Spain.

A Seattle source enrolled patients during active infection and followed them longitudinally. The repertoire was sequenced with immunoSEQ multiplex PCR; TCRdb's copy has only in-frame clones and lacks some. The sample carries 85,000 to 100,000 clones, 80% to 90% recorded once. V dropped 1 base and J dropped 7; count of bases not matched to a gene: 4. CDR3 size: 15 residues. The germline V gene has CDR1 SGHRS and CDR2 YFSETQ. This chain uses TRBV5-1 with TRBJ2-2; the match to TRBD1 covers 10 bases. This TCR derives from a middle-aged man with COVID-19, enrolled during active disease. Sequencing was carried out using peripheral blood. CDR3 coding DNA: TGCGCCAGCAGCTTGTCGACAGGGGGCCTCGGGGAGCTGTTTTTT. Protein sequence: CASSLSTGGLGELFF.